The source of this T cell receptor beta chain is a study of CXCR3-negative and CXCR3-positive naive CD8 T cells. Points from the study as a whole: Similar levels of surface CD5 were seen between naive subsets; TCR strength was inferred from TRB CDR3 properties. Researchers report that CXCR3-positive naive cells carry more hydrophobic TRB CDR3s than CXCR3-negative naive cells. Once cells were cryopreserved, CXCR3 expression went down partly, and most assays used fresh PBMCs.

Notes on this clonotype: No antigen is known for it.

UMI labels and 5' RACE were used to prepare the TRB cDNA libraries. For each CDR3 protein, TCRdb gives one entry from its re-call of the 5' RACE reads, without DNA. In all, the sample yields about 130,000 distinct CDR3 sequences. Every individual CD8+ T cell subset underwent sorting in triplicate at 280,000 or so cells apiece. The receptor was isolated from a human donor in good health. Some clones in this sample may be carry-over from other donors' samples. Source material: naive CXCR3- CD8+ T cells from blood. Specified subset: CD45RO-CCR7+CD27+CD95- naive CD8+ T cells lacking CXCR3 (TNR3-).

This chain's CDR3 is CAAGRTYEQYF. The J gene is TRBJ2-7, the V gene TRBV6-2 or TRBV6-3. The germline V gene encodes CDR1 MNHEY and CDR2 SVGEGT. The CDR3 runs 11 residues.